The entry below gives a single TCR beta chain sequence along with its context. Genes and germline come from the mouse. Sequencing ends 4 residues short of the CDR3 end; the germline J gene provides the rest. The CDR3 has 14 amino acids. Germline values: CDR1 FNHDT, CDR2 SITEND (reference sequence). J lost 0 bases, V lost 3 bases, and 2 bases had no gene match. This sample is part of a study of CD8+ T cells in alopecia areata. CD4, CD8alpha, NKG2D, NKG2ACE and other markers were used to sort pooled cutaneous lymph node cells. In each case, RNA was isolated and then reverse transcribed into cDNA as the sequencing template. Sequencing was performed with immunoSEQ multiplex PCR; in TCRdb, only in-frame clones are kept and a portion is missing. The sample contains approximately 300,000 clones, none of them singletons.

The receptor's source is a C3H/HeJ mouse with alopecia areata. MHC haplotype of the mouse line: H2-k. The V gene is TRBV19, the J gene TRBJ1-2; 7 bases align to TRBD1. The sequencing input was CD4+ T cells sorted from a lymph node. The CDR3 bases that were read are TGTGCCAGCAGTAAGACAGGGTCAAACTCC. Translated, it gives CASSKTGSNS. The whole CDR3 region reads CASSKTGSNSDYTF. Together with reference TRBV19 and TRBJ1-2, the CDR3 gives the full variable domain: GGIITQTPKFLIGQEGQKLTLKCQQNFNHDTMYWYRQDSGKGLRLIYYSITENDLQKGDLSEGYDASREKKSSFSLTVTSAQKNEMAVFLCASSKTGSNSDYTFGSGTRLLVI.